The 17 T cell receptor beta chains below were found in one sample sequenced in a study of PD-L1 blockade in urothelial cancer. Here immunoSEQ multiplex PCR was the method, and the copy in TCRdb shows in-frame clones only, minus some. Of 45,000 to 60,000 clones listed, 82% are singletons. Time point noted: pretreatment peripheral blood. Sequenced material: PBMCs, taken around atezolizumab (anti-PD-L1) treatment. The receptors stem from a man aged 50 to 60 with urothelial cancer.

V gene TRBV12-5 combines with J gene TRBJ2-5; a weak D match, TRBD2 (6 bases). This CDR3 is built from 15 residues. Germline V gives CDR1 LGHNT, CDR2 FRNRAP. Trimming shortened V by 0 bases and J by 2 bases, and 10 bases separated the two germline ends. CDR3 nucleotide sequence: TGTGCTAGTGGTTTGGTAGGGACTCCGCAAGAGACCCAGTACTTC. Translating gives CASGLVGTPQETQYF. The full variable domain, its missing parts supplied by reference TRBV12-5 and TRBJ2-5, is DARVTQTPRHKVTEMGQEVTMRCQPILGHNTVFWYRQTMMQGLELLAYFRNRAPLDDSGMPKDRFSAEMPDATLATLKIQPSEPRDSAVYFCASGLVGTPQETQYFGPGTRLLVL.

This sequence joins TRBV18 and TRBJ1-5, with 8 bases identical to TRBD1. The CDR3 totals 14 residues. The V gene end was trimmed by 6 bases and the J gene end by 7 bases; junction bases not matched to a gene: 8. CDR1 is KGHSH, CDR2 LQKENI, per germline. In nucleotides, the CDR3 is TGTGCCAGCTCGGAGGGGACAGGAAACCAGCCCCAGCATTTT. Translation gives CASSEGTGNQPQHF.

This clone has a handful of counts. CDR3 amino acids: CASSSGQSTDTQYF. The DNA of the CDR3 is TGTGCCAGCAGTTCGGGACAAAGCACAGATACGCAGTATTTT. V and J are TRBV28 and TRBJ2-3; a weak D match, TRBD1 (6 bases). Deletions cut 4 bases from V and 0 bases from J, with 8 bases between. Germline loops: CDR1 MDHEN, CDR2 SYDVKM. The CDR3 has 14 amino acids.

The rearrangement links TRBV11-2 to TRBJ2-1; a possible D gene is TRBD2 (6 bases). Between the trimmed V and J ends, which lost 7 bases and 8 bases, there was a span of 18 bases. CDR1 is SGHAT, CDR2 FQNNGV, per germline. The CDR3 length is 14 residues. CDR3 residues: CASNPSERPDEQFF. DNA for the CDR3: TGTGCCAGCAACCCTAGCGAGAGACCCGATGAGCAGTTCTTC.

In this sample, this clone turned up a few times. This sequence joins TRBV7-8 and TRBJ2-7, with D perhaps matching TRBD2 (5 bases). The CDR3 is 13 amino acids. V lost 1 base to trimming and J lost 7 bases, with 11 bases between them. The V gene's germline CDR1 is SGHVS and CDR2 FQNEAQ. The CDR3 spells CASSLGGPREQYF. The CDR3 nucleotides read TGTGCCAGCAGCTTAGGCGGGCCGAGGGAGCAGTACTTC.

In DNA, the CDR3 is TGCGCCAGCAGCCAGGGGAGGGGTGGTTTCTTCACAGATACGCAGTATTTT. Protein sequence: CASSQGRGGFFTDTQYF. The rearrangement links TRBV5-1 to TRBJ2-3; D perhaps matches TRBD2 (7 bases). The germline gives CDR1 SGHRS, CDR2 YFSETQ. This CDR3 region has 17 residues. V was trimmed by 4 bases and J by 2 bases, leaving 20 bases between them.

The gene calls are TRBV5-1 and TRBJ1-1, with D hard to call. This CDR3 has 13 amino acids. Trimming removed 4 bases from V and 0 bases from J, with 7 bases in between. Per germline, CDR1 SGHRS and CDR2 YFSETQ. The CDR3, as DNA: TGCGCCAGCAGCCCCGACATGAACACTGAAGCTTTCTTT. Protein: CASSPDMNTEAFF. Full variable domain (missing parts from reference TRBV5-1 and TRBJ1-1): KAGVTQTPRYLIKTRGQQVTLSCSPISGHRSVSWYQQTPGQGLQFLFEYFSETQRNKGNFPGRFSGRQFSNSRSEMNVSTLELGDSALYLCASSPDMNTEAFFGQGTRLTVV.

The chain carries TRBV19 and TRBJ2-1, with 12 nucleotides matching TRBD2. V lost 6 bases to trimming and J lost 2 bases; unmatched junction nucleotides: 5. Germline V gives CDR1 LNHDA, CDR2 SQIVND (reference sequence). This CDR3 has 16 amino acids. The CDR3 reads CASRDLAGGTYNEQFF. As DNA, the CDR3 is TGTGCCAGTAGAGACCTAGCGGGAGGGACCTACAATGAGCAGTTCTTC.

This clone is a singleton in its sample. This chain links TRBV9 with TRBJ2-3, with 8 bases identical to TRBD2. Germline V gene data show CDR1 as SGDLS and CDR2 as YYNGEE. The CDR3 runs 15 residues. V lost 0 bases and J lost 2; bases outside the gene matches: 2. For the CDR3, the DNA is TGTGCCAGCAGCGTAGTTAGCGGGGACACAGATACGCAGTATTTT. Its translation: CASSVVSGDTDTQYF.

The gene calls are TRBV29-1 and TRBJ1-1, with D maybe TRBD1 (5 bases). V lost 8 bases to trimming and J lost 4 bases, with 11 bases between them. This CDR3 has 11 amino acids. Germline CDR1 and CDR2: SQVTM and ANQGSEA. This CDR3 reads CSSNRGTEAFF. CDR3 nucleotides: TGCAGCTCAAATAGGGGCACTGAAGCTTTCTTT.

The chain is built from TRBV6-1 and TRBJ1-5; 7 positions agree with TRBD1. In germline, CDR1 is MNHNS, CDR2 SASEGT. V gave up 2 bases and J gave up 7 bases; unmatched junction bases: 11. The CDR3 runs 16 residues. CDR3 bases: TGTGCCAGCAGTGAAAGAGGGCGGCAGGGGGTGCAGCCCCAGCATTTT. Protein: CASSERGRQGVQPQHF.

This clone was recorded a few times. V and J are TRBV5-4 and TRBJ1-2; D might be TRBD1 (6 bases). V was pared by 2 bases and J by 4 bases, with 12 bases between. This CDR3 is built from 14 residues. Germline CDR1 SGHNT, CDR2 YYREEE (reference sequence). In nucleotides, the CDR3 is TGTGCCAGCAGCTTAGACAGGACCACCTATGGCTACACCTTC. This translates into CASSLDRTTYGYTF.

V and J are TRBV11-2 and TRBJ1-4; D is possibly TRBD1 (5 bases). CDR3 size: 16 residues. The germline V and J ends were trimmed by 0 bases and 8 bases, with 16 bases remaining between them. The germline V gene encodes CDR1 SGHAT and CDR2 FQNNGV. Written as DNA, the CDR3 is TGTGCCAGCAGCTTAGATCAGGCAGGGTATCGGGAAAAACTGTTTTTT. It translates to CASSLDQAGYREKLFF.

This chain uses TRBV28 with TRBJ1-5, with TRBD1 matching over 7 bases. CDR1 MDHEN and CDR2 SYDVKM come from the germline V gene. This CDR3 is built from 14 residues. After removal of 6 bases from V and 1 base from J, the junction contained 3 bases not matched to a gene. The CDR3 DNA sequence: TGTGCCAGCAGATACAGGGGAAGCAATCAGCCCCAGCATTTT. This encodes CASRYRGSNQPQHF.

This rearrangement joins TRBV13 to TRBJ2-7; 7 bases match TRBD2. This CDR3 region has 14 residues. In germline, CDR1 is PRHDT, CDR2 FYEKMQ (reference sequence). V shed 5 bases and J 6 bases; nucleotides not matched to a gene: 10. In DNA, the CDR3 is TGTGCCAGCAGCATACGTAGCGGGTTACGCGAGCAGTACTTC. Its protein product is CASSIRSGLREQYF.

V is TRBV2 and J is TRBJ2-3; a possible D gene is TRBD2 (5 bases). The CDR3 length is 17 residues. Per the germline V gene, CDR1 is SNHLY and CDR2 is FYNNEI. Between the trimmed V and J ends, which lost 5 bases and 0 bases, there was a span of 18 bases. The CDR3 region is CASSKKRTSPSTDTQYF. The CDR3 bases are TGTGCCAGCAGTAAAAAACGGACTTCTCCTAGCACAGATACGCAGTATTTT.

CDR3 in amino acids: CASNRREREAFF. CDR3 DNA: TGTGCCAGCAATAGACGGGAGCGCGAAGCTTTCTTT. The V gene is TRBV6-1, the J gene TRBJ1-1, with D unclear. Trimming removed 7 bases at V and 8 bases at J, with 14 bases between. Germline-derived CDR1 and CDR2 are MNHNS and SASEGT. This CDR3 contains 12 residues.